This T cell receptor (beta chain) comes out of a study of T cell repertoires in cytomegalovirus infection. Overall study context: Public TCR beta signatures were indicative of both CMV infection and a matching HLA type. General study findings and limits: Predominance within the ex vivo response was attributable to HLA-C-restricted CMV-specific TCR beta clonotypes. The cumulative frequency of public TCR beta families distinguished individuals who carried CMV together with the relevant HLA.

This clonotype has only a few counts. Its target is unknown. Trimming took off 4 bases at V and 6 bases at J, with 15 bases between the two ends. Per the germline V gene, CDR1 is MNHNS and CDR2 is SASEGT. The CDR3 covers 14 residues. One entry per CDR3 protein results from TCRdb running MiXCR on the reads. The sample carries more than 150,000 distinct CDR3 sequences, 28% recorded once. This clonotype was sampled from a human donor in good health (CMV status not recorded). Some clones in this sample may be carry-over from other donors' samples. Sequenced input: PBMCs. This rearrangement joins TRBV6-1 to TRBJ1-1; perhaps TRBD1 as D (6 bases). CDR3 sequence reads: CASSGLQGGAEAFF. Here the CDR3 DNA reads TGTGCCAGCAGTGGGTTACAGGGAGGTGCTGAAGCTTTCTTT.